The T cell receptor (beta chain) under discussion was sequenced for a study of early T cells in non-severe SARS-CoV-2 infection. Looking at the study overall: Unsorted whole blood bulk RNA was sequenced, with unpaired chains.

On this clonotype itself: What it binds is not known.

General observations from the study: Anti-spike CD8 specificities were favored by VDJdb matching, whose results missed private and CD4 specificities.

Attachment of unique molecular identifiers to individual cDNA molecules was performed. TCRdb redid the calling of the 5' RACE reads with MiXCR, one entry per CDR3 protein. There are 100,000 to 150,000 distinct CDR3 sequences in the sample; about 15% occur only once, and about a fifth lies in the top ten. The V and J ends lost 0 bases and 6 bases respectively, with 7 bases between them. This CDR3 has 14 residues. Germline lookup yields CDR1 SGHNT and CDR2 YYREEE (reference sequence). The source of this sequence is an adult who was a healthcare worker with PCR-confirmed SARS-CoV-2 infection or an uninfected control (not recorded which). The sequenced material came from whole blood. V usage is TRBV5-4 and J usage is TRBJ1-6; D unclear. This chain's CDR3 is CASSLGGSNSPLHF. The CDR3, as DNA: TGTGCCAGCAGCTTGGGCGGATCTAATTCACCCCTCCACTTT.